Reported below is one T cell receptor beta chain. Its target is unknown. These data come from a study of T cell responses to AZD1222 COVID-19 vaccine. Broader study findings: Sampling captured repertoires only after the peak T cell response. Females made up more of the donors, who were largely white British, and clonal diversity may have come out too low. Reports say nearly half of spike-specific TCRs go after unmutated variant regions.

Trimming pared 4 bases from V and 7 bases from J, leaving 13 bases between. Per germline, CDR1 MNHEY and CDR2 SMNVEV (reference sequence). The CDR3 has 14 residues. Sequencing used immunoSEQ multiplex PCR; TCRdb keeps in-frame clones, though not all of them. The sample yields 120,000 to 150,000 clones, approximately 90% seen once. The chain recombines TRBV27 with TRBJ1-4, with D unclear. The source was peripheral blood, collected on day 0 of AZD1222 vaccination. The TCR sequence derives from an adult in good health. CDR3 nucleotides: TGTGCCAGCAGTTCTCCCTCGACTGGTGAAAAACTGTTTTTT. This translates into CASSSPSTGEKLFF. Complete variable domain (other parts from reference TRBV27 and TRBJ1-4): EAQVTQNPRYLITVTGKKLTVTCSQNMNHEYMSWYRQDPGLGLRQIYYSMNVEVTDKGDVPEGYKVSRKEKRNFPLILESPSPNQTSLYFCASSSPSTGEKLFFGSGTQLSVL.